These 22 T cell receptor beta chains were all obtained from the same sample, sequenced in a study of Graves' ophthalmopathy and Graves' hyperthyroidism. The sequenced template was RNA, covering the TCR beta CDR3 region. HTBI primers were employed in first-round RT-PCR, then a second-round multiplex PCR followed. TCRdb reanalysed the multiplex PCR reads using MiXCR and keeps one entry per CDR3 protein. Of over a million distinct CDR3 sequences listed, about 35% were seen once; the top ten hold 8.5% to 14%. The specimen sequenced was peripheral blood or thyroid tissue (not recorded which). These receptors were collected from an adult man with Graves' hyperthyroidism.

This clonotype was found many times. The chain recombines TRBV6-5 with TRBJ1-1; a possible D gene is TRBD1 (5 bases). The CDR3 totals 11 residues. The ends were cut back, 8 bases at V and 5 bases at J, with 9 bases in the middle. Germline assignment: CDR1 MNHEY and CDR2 SVGAGI. CDR3 sequence: CASVGETEAFF. As DNA, the CDR3 is TGTGCCAGCGTGGGGGAGACTGAAGCTTTCTTT.

The V call is TRBV29-1, the J call TRBJ2-7; a weak D match, TRBD1 (6 bases). The V gene's germline CDR1 is SQVTM and CDR2 ANQGSEA. Trimming took off 8 bases at V and 2 bases at J, with 16 bases between the two ends. The CDR3 length is 13 residues. CDR3 sequence: CSSSRDTTYEQYF. CDR3 in DNA: TGCAGCAGTTCTCGGGACACAACCTACGAGCAGTACTTC.

The chain is built from TRBV5-6 and TRBJ2-7; 8 bases match TRBD1. After removal of 3 bases from V and 5 bases from J, the junction contained 10 bases not matched to a gene. Germline CDR1 SGHDT, CDR2 YYEEEE. The CDR3 totals 15 residues. The CDR3 DNA is TGTGCCAGCAGCTCGGCTGGGACAGGCGACCACGAGCAGTACTTC. As protein: CASSSAGTGDHEQYF.

This sequence joins TRBV6-6 and TRBJ2-5; no clear D. Germline CDR1 and CDR2: MNHNY and SVGAGI (reference sequence). The CDR3 loop spans 16 amino acids. V lost 4 bases and J 2 bases, leaving 17 bases between the germline ends. The DNA for the CDR3 is TGTGCCAGCAGTTCCCTTGTTAAGGGTTGGCAAGAGACCCAGTACTTC. It encodes CASSSLVKGWQETQYF.

J is TRBJ1-3 and V is TRBV5-4; TRBD1 is a possible D gene (5 bases). Germline values: CDR1 SGHNT, CDR2 YYREEE (reference sequence). CDR3 length: 16 amino acids. The V end was cut by 0 bases, the J end by 0 bases, with 10 bases between. CDR3 region: CASSLGGPISGNTIYF. CDR3 in DNA: TGTGCCAGCAGCTTGGGGGGACCGATCTCTGGAAACACCATATATTTT.

J is TRBJ1-2 and V is TRBV10-3; D ambiguous. Trimming left V 4 bases short and J 6 bases short, with 9 bases between. CDR1 and CDR2 (germline): ENHRY, SYGVKD. The CDR3 runs to 12 residues. CDR3 DNA: TGTGCCATCAGTGGATGGACGGATGGCTACACCTTC. Amino acids: CAISGWTDGYTF.

This clonotype came up many times. The chain combines TRBV12-3 or TRBV12-4 with TRBJ1-2, with no clear D. The CDR3 is made up of 15 amino acids. Trimming removed 7 bases from V and 4 bases from J, with 19 bases in between. The CDR3 sequence is CASTAIGQALYGYTF. The DNA of the CDR3 is TGTGCCAGCACCGCGATCGGGCAGGCCCTCTATGGCTACACCTTC.

This clonotype occurred many times. The chain is built from TRBV9 and TRBJ1-1, with D hard to call. Trimming pared 5 bases from V and 0 bases from J, leaving 11 bases between. Germline-derived CDR1 and CDR2 are SGDLS and YYNGEE. The CDR3 loop spans 14 amino acids. The CDR3 region is CASSYSSMNTEAFF. The CDR3 region has the DNA TGTGCCAGCAGTTACTCCAGCATGAACACTGAAGCTTTCTTT. The full variable domain, rest sourced from reference TRBV9 and TRBJ1-1, is DSGVTQTPKHLITATGQRVTLRCSPRSGDLSVYWYQQSLDQGLQFLIQYYNGEERAKGNILERFSAQQFPDLHSELNLSSLELGDSALYFCASSYSSMNTEAFFGQGTRLTVV.

A few counts support this clonotype. The chain is built from TRBV7-2 and TRBJ1-6; D uncertain. Trimming stripped 5 bases from V and 0 bases from J, with 11 bases between. There are 16 residues in the CDR3. CDR1 and CDR2 (germline): SGHTA, FQGNSA. CDR3 DNA sequence: TGTGCCAGCAGCGACATACAGAGCTCCTATAATTCACCCCTCCACTTT. Translated: CASSDIQSSYNSPLHF.

The chain has TRBV10-3 and TRBJ2-5; TRBD1 matches at 11 bases. The length of the CDR3 is 13 residues. Losses at the gene ends were 10 bases for V and 1 base for J; bases not matched to a gene: 2. Germline CDR1 is ENHRY and CDR2 is SYGVKD. The DNA for the CDR3 is TGTGCCACGGGGACAGGGGGCCAAGAGACCCAGTACTTC. This encodes CATGTGGQETQYF.

This clonotype has ten or more counts. This chain uses TRBV15 with TRBJ2-7; 9 bases match TRBD1. Germline loops: CDR1 LNHNV, CDR2 YYDKDF (reference sequence). The CDR3 spans 16 residues. With 5 bases clipped from V and 5 bases from J, the junction kept 13 bases outside the gene matches. The CDR3 DNA is TGTGCCACCAGCTACCGTTCGGGACAGGGAGGCCACGAGCAGTACTTC. Its translation: CATSYRSGQGGHEQYF.

This clonotype was recorded many times. The rearrangement links TRBV7-9 to TRBJ2-7; 9 bases align to TRBD1. V shed 4 bases, J shed 3 bases, and the junction held 10 bases outside the gene matches. This CDR3 comprises 16 residues. Germline V CDR1 and CDR2: SEHNR, FQNEAQ (reference sequence). The CDR3 sequence is CASSSGWTGVDYEQYF. The CDR3 nucleotides read TGTGCCAGCAGCTCAGGCTGGACAGGGGTAGACTACGAGCAGTACTTC.

V is TRBV29-1 and J is TRBJ2-7, with D possibly called TRBD1 or TRBD2 (5 bases each). The CDR3 consists of 13 residues. V gave up 4 bases and J gave up 3 bases, with 13 bases separating them. From germline, CDR1 is SQVTM and CDR2 ANQGSEA. CDR3 residues: CSVVAGTHYEQYF. Here the CDR3 DNA reads TGCAGCGTTGTGGCAGGGACCCACTACGAGCAGTACTTC.

In its sample, this clonotype was seen a few times. J is TRBJ2-2 and V is TRBV20-1; TRBD2 aligns across 9 bases. The V gene end was trimmed by 0 bases and the J gene end by 7 bases; junction bases not matched to a gene: 9. The CDR3 length is 16 residues. Per the germline V gene, CDR1 is DFQATT and CDR2 is SNEGSKA (reference sequence). CDR3 nucleotides: TGCAGTGCTAGAGATTTTCGCGGGGGGGCAGGCGGGGAGCTGTTTTTT. Encoded protein: CSARDFRGGAGGELFF.

A few counts support this clonotype. The gene calls are TRBV5-8 and TRBJ1-2, with D possibly TRBD1 on 6 matching bases. There are 14 residues in the CDR3. Per germline, CDR1 SGHTS and CDR2 YDEGEE. V was cut by 2 bases and J by 4 bases, with 12 bases left in between. As DNA, the CDR3 is TGTGCCAGCAGCTTAGGGGACAACCTCTATGGCTACACCTTC. Protein: CASSLGDNLYGYTF.

The sample holds many counts of this clonotype. The rearrangement uses TRBV5-1 and TRBJ1-1; no definite D call. Germline V gene sequence: CDR1 SGHRS, CDR2 YFSETQ. V was clipped by 0 bases and J by 8 bases, with 8 bases between them. CDR3 length: 12 residues. DNA for the CDR3: TGCGCCAGCAGCTTGGGTACAAACGAAGCTTTCTTT. Protein product: CASSLGTNEAFF.

The CDR3 sequence: CSVEGAGTSGVYEQYF. The CDR3 DNA follows: TGCAGCGTTGAAGGGGCCGGGACTAGCGGGGTTTACGAGCAGTACTTC. The rearrangement joins TRBV20-1 to TRBJ2-7; 13 positions match TRBD2. The CDR3 runs 16 residues. Per the germline V gene, CDR1 is DFQATT and CDR2 is SNEGSKA (reference sequence).

This clonotype was seen ten or more times. The J gene is TRBJ1-5, the V gene TRBV2; D ambiguous. The CDR3 has 14 residues. Trimming stripped 0 bases from V and 7 bases from J, with 10 bases between. Germline CDR1 and CDR2: SNHLY and FYNNEI. In DNA, the CDR3 is TGTGCCAGCAGTGAAGCGGAGCGCCAGCAGCCCCAGCATTTT. This translates into CASSEAERQQPQHF.

This clonotype was found once. The gene calls are TRBV20-1 and TRBJ2-7; 7 bases line up with TRBD2. CDR3 length: 16 amino acids. Germline V lookup: CDR1 DFQATT, CDR2 SNEGSKA (reference sequence). The V gene end was trimmed by 3 bases and the J gene end by 3 bases; junction bases not matched to a gene: 14. CDR3 amino acids: CSASTAKAGLNYEQYF. The CDR3 DNA follows: TGCAGTGCTAGTACTGCTAAAGCGGGATTGAACTACGAGCAGTACTTC.

This clonotype was counted a few times. This chain uses TRBV6-2 or TRBV6-3 with TRBJ2-2; 9 bases agree with TRBD1. The CDR3 is 14 residues long. Germline-derived CDR1 and CDR2 are MNHEY and SVGEGT. V was pared by 6 bases and J by 7 bases, with 6 bases of the junction left unmatched. The CDR3 sequence is CASRGQGSGGELFF. The CDR3 bases are TGTGCCAGCAGAGGACAGGGGAGTGGCGGGGAGCTGTTTTTT.

As concerns this clonotype: A read error may explain this, as a much larger clone is one base away. No conserved phenylalanine or tryptophan is present at the end of the CDR3, so a read error is the likely explanation. The chain couples TRBV20-1 to TRBJ2-5; TRBD2 aligns across 7 bases. The CDR3 has 14 amino acids. Looked up from germline, CDR1 is DFQATT and CDR2 is SNEGSKA (reference sequence). With 7 bases clipped from V and 2 bases from J, the junction kept 10 bases outside the gene matches. CDR3 loop: CSGGGGLGQETQYL. The DNA for the CDR3 is TGCAGTGGTGGCGGGGGTCTGGGACAAGAGACCCAGTACCTC.

This clonotype came up many times. The V and J genes are TRBV7-6 and TRBJ1-1; D is unresolved. This CDR3 spans 16 amino acids. Germline V gives CDR1 SGHVS, CDR2 FNYEAQ. Trimming cost V 4 bases and J 0 bases, with 15 bases left between them. CDR3 coding DNA: TGTGCCAGCAGCTGGTGGACTGATTACATGAACACTGAAGCTTTCTTT. It translates to CASSWWTDYMNTEAFF.